This TCR beta chain was sequenced during a study of yellow fever vaccine responses in identical twins. Broader study findings: Twin vaccine T cell responses reportedly seemed partly convergent, partly personalized.

Only a few counts were recorded for this clonotype. What it recognizes is unknown. Germline V lookup: CDR1 SEHNR, CDR2 FQNEAQ (reference sequence). The CDR3 is 13 residues long. Trimming at V came to 5 bases and at J to 3 bases, leaving 1 base not matched to a gene. Via MiXCR, TCRdb re-called the RT-PCR reads, giving one row per CDR3 protein. This sample has some 3,900 distinct CDR3 sequences; approximately 70% occur once, and the top ten carry about 7.5%. The chain couples TRBV7-9 to TRBJ1-2, with TRBD1 identical over 9 bases. Sequences were derived from T cells from blood (PBMCs), unsorted or a sorted subset (not recorded which), sampled before or after yellow fever vaccination (not recorded which). The sequence came from a woman aged 18-30 years who received the yellow fever vaccine. The CDR3 sequence is CASSGDRDYGYTF. Written as DNA, the CDR3 is TGTGCCAGCAGCGGGGACAGGGACTATGGCTACACCTTC.